This entry concerns a single TCR beta chain. The data are from a study of blood T cell repertoires in COVID-19. On the study more broadly: Acute-phase and convalescent COVID-19 samples originated in the United States, Italy and Spain. Nucleic acid was either cDNA or gDNA, and it came from T cells, B-cell-depleted T cells, or PBMCs.

From germline, CDR1 is KGHSH and CDR2 LQKENI. This CDR3 contains 15 residues. V was shortened by 1 base and J by 0 bases, with 7 bases between the two germline ends. Per the original data handling: Reference gene primer amplification gave estimated nucleated cell counts. Measured with immunoSEQ multiplex PCR; TCRdb has only the in-frame clones, and not every one. V and J calls plus clone size are reproduced from that table; the DNA served to infer D and trimming. The sample holds about 160,000 clones, about three quarters seen once. The rearrangement links TRBV18 to TRBJ1-3; D is unresolved. Sequencing was performed on peripheral blood. The clonotype originates from a man aged 55 to 70 with acute or convalescent COVID-19. The CDR3 protein is CASSPRSISGNTIYF. CDR3 nucleotide sequence: TGTGCCAGCTCACCACGGTCTATCTCTGGAAACACCATATATTTT.